The 11 T cell receptor beta chains below all came from one sample that was sequenced in a study of T-cell reconstitution after alpha-beta-depleted transplantation in children. Unique molecular identifiers were used in preparing the TCRbeta library. TCRdb re-called the PCR reads through MiXCR, storing one row per CDR3 protein. The sample has a few hundred thousand distinct CDR3 sequences; approximately 9.8% are singletons. The specimen was PBMCs from the stem cell graft donor, collected from the stem cell graft. The receptors were gathered from a human donor who donated a stem cell graft to a child with SCID.

This clonotype has a count of ten or more. This chain uses TRBV2 with TRBJ1-1, with TRBD1 identical over 8 bases. The germline V gene has CDR1 SNHLY and CDR2 FYNNEI. The V gene end was trimmed by 6 bases and the J gene end by 0 bases; junction bases not matched to a gene: 6. The CDR3 runs to 15 residues. Written as DNA, the CDR3 is TGTGCCAGCAGCCCGACAGGGGCAATGAACACTGAAGCTTTCTTT. Its protein product is CASSPTGAMNTEAFF.

The sample holds a few counts of this clonotype. CDR3 nucleotide sequence: TGTGCCAGCAGTGTCCTCGGTTCAGAAGAAAAACTGTTTTTT. It is translated as CASSVLGSEEKLFF. V usage is TRBV12-3 or TRBV12-4 and J usage is TRBJ1-4; D is undetermined. This CDR3 region has 14 residues. Trimming took off 5 bases at V and 8 bases at J, with 15 bases between the two ends.

Details on this clonotype: A much bigger clone sits one base away, suggesting this may be a read error. The rearrangement uses TRBV7-2 and TRBJ2-5, with D unclear. The germline gives CDR1 SGHTA, CDR2 FQGNSA. Trimming removed 8 bases from V and 5 bases from J, with 12 bases in between. This CDR3 is built from 12 residues. Written as DNA, the CDR3 is TGTGCCAGCGCTAGAGAGTCGGAGACCCAGTACTTC. Translated: CASARESETQYF.

Many counts were recorded for this clonotype. The chain uses TRBV7-2 and TRBJ2-7; D is unclear. V was trimmed by 0 bases and J by 1 base, leaving 7 bases between them. Germline CDR1 reads SGHTA; CDR2 reads FQGNSA. The CDR3 loop spans 14 amino acids. The DNA of the CDR3 is TGTGCCAGCAGCTTAGCGCCGCCGTCCTACGAGCAGTACTTC. Its translation: CASSLAPPSYEQYF.

This clonotype has a count of ten or more. CDR3 in amino acids: CSVASGGLKSYEQYF. CDR3 sequence (DNA): TGCAGCGTTGCGTCCGGAGGATTGAAGAGTTACGAGCAGTACTTC. This sequence joins TRBV29-1 and TRBJ2-7; TRBD2 is a possible D gene (5 bases). Germline CDR1 SQVTM, CDR2 ANQGSEA. The CDR3 is 15 amino acids. V was clipped by 4 bases and J by 4 bases, with 20 bases between them.

This clonotype was picked up many times. The chain carries TRBV5-1 and TRBJ1-1; D not certain. V lost 4 bases to trimming and J lost 4 bases, with 14 bases between them. Germline lookup yields CDR1 SGHRS and CDR2 YFSETQ. The CDR3 extends over 14 amino acids. The CDR3 DNA reads TGCGCCAGCAGCCCGGGCGACCGCCCCACTGAAGCTTTCTTT. This sequence encodes CASSPGDRPTEAFF.

At least ten counts were recorded for this clonotype. This CDR3 reads CASSFSAGAEAFF. For the CDR3, the DNA is TGTGCCAGCAGTTTCTCGGCCGGAGCTGAAGCTTTCTTT. The chain joins TRBV12-3 or TRBV12-4 to TRBJ1-1; D ambiguous. Trimming removed 3 bases at V and 6 bases at J, with 11 bases between. The CDR3 is made up of 13 amino acids.

This clonotype was counted ten times or more. The rearrangement uses TRBV12-3 or TRBV12-4 and TRBJ1-1, with D uncertain. Trimming cost V 6 bases and J 5 bases, with 22 bases left between them. The CDR3 has 16 amino acids. The CDR3 DNA reads TGTGCCAGCAGCTCCCAATCCGCCTTAGCGAGAACTGAAGCTTTCTTT. Translating it yields CASSSQSALARTEAFF.

In this sample, this clonotype turned up many times. The CDR3 sequence is CASSQEGGNTEAFF. CDR3 nucleotide sequence: TGTGCCAGCAGCCAGGAGGGTGGTAACACTGAAGCTTTCTTT. The rearrangement joins TRBV4-2 to TRBJ1-1; D not resolved. Trimming removed 3 bases at V and 2 bases at J, with 10 bases between. Germline V gives CDR1 LGHNA, CDR2 YNFKEQ. The CDR3 extends over 14 amino acids.

This clonotype was found many times. The chain combines TRBV7-2 with TRBJ2-7; perhaps TRBD2 as D (5 bases). CDR1 and CDR2 from the germline V gene are SGHTA and FQGNSA. The CDR3 length is 14 residues. Trimming left V 5 bases short and J 5 bases short, with 16 bases between. The CDR3 DNA sequence: TGTGCCAGCAGCCTCCGGGGAGTACCTCACGAGCAGTACTTC. It specifies CASSLRGVPHEQYF. The full variable domain, completed using reference TRBV7-2 and TRBJ2-7, is GAGVSQSPSNKVTEKGKDVELRCDPISGHTALYWYRQSLGQGLEFLIYFQGNSAPDKSGLPSDRFSAERTGGSVSTLTIQRTQQEDSAVYLCASSLRGVPHEQYFGPGTRLTVT.

The chain carries TRBV5-1 and TRBJ1-2, with 7 bases aligning to TRBD1. Looked up from germline, CDR1 is SGHRS and CDR2 is YFSETQ. J was trimmed by 4 bases and V by 7 bases; bases with no gene match: 13. The CDR3 has 15 residues. CDR3 loop: CASAPQGGAPYGYTF. The CDR3 DNA sequence: TGCGCCAGCGCGCCCCAGGGGGGCGCGCCCTATGGCTACACCTTC.